The clone carrying this T cell receptor (beta chain) has at least ten counts. Its antigen remains unidentified. This sample's time point: technical triplicate 3. This record belongs to a study of neurological immune-mediated disorders. Template-switch 5'RACE cDNA synthesis added a 10-nucleotide unique molecular identifier. Over 160 million TCR-beta sequences from 15-18 subjects came out of each sequencing run. Via MiXCR, TCRdb re-called the 5' RACE reads, giving one row per CDR3 protein. The sample carries about 30,000 distinct CDR3 sequences, less than 20% recorded once. The germline V gene encodes CDR1 DFQATT and CDR2 SNEGSKA (reference sequence). This CDR3 has 14 residues. V lost 1 base, J lost 3 bases, and 12 bases lay in between. Findings and caveats of the study: HTLV-1-associated myelopathy ranked highest for TCR clonal expansion and multiple sclerosis lowest, beneath healthy controls.

The chain links TRBV20-1 to TRBJ1-2, with D hard to call. This TCR came from a female donor with HTLV-1-associated myelopathy (HAM/TSP). The sample was CD4+ T cells from blood. CDR3 DNA sequence: TGCAGTGCTAGAGGCTCACGTGGGTACTATGGCTACACCTTC. This translates into CSARGSRGYYGYTF.